Below are 32 T cell receptor beta chains sequenced from a single sample in a study of blood T cell repertoires in COVID-19 (dated by TCRdb to between 2020 and 2021). Libraries were built with the immunoSEQ multiplex PCR assay. Drawn from immuneACCESS, this table holds only the in-frame rearrangements with V and J called that TCRdb kept. Clones are partly lost; checked studies trace under half to an unresolved V gene and leave the rest unexplained. In this sample the table shows 75,000 to 100,000 clones, approximately 86% of which occur a single time. Of the sample, about 1.7% falls within the top ten clones. The specimen was peripheral blood. The receptors stem from an older man with acute or convalescent COVID-19.

The CDR3 nucleotides are TGTGCCAGCAGCTTGGCCGGGCGGGATGAAAAACTGTTTTTT. Translating it yields CASSLAGRDEKLFF. The chain recombines TRBV5-5 with TRBJ1-4; D is unresolved. The CDR3 is 14 residues long. With 0 bases removed from V and 6 bases from J, the gap between germline ends came to 9 bases. Germline CDR1 is SGHKS and CDR2 is YYEKEE (reference sequence).

The chain recombines TRBV27 with TRBJ2-3; TRBD2 matches at 12 bases. V lost 5 bases, J lost 3 bases, and 9 bases stayed unmatched. Germline V CDR1 and CDR2: MNHEY, SMNVEV (reference sequence). CDR3 length: 17 amino acids. The CDR3 is CASSPRLAGVVTDTQYF. CDR3 bases: TGTGCCAGCAGTCCCCGACTAGCGGGAGTAGTGACAGATACGCAGTATTTT.

The chain carries TRBV11-2 and TRBJ2-1; 11 bases map to TRBD2. Germline assignment: CDR1 SGHAT and CDR2 FQNNGV. The CDR3 loop spans 16 amino acids. V lost 4 bases to trimming and J lost 7 bases; unmatched junction nucleotides: 9. The CDR3 spells CASSSMGSGRGNEQFF. The CDR3 DNA follows: TGTGCCAGCAGCTCCATGGGTAGCGGGAGGGGGAATGAGCAGTTCTTC.

This clone is a singleton in its sample. The genes are TRBV7-2 and TRBJ1-2; a possible D gene is TRBD1 (6 bases). Per the germline V gene, CDR1 is SGHTA and CDR2 is FQGNSA. Trimming shortened V by 7 bases and J by 0 bases, and 12 bases separated the two germline ends. The CDR3 totals 14 residues. CDR3: CASTPDRANYGYTF. For the CDR3, the DNA is TGTGCCAGCACCCCGGACAGAGCTAACTATGGCTACACCTTC.

The gene calls are TRBV4-3 and TRBJ2-7; 10 nucleotides agree with TRBD2. The CDR3 is made up of 15 amino acids. The V and J ends lost 2 bases and 5 bases, in that order; junction bases with no gene match: 6. Germline V gene lookup returns CDR1 LGHNA and CDR2 YSLEER. The DNA of the CDR3 is TGCGCCAGCAGCCAAAGCCTAGCGGGAGTCAACGAGCAGTACTTC. It encodes CASSQSLAGVNEQYF.

The chain couples TRBV19 to TRBJ2-7; 8 bases fit TRBD1. CDR3 length: 14 amino acids. V shed 4 bases and J 7 bases; nucleotides not matched to a gene: 9. CDR1 is LNHDA and CDR2 is SQIVND in the germline V gene (reference sequence). The CDR3 loop is CASSNWKTGGEQYF. The CDR3 region has the DNA TGTGCCAGTAGTAATTGGAAAACAGGGGGGGAGCAGTACTTC. Full variable domain (missing parts from reference TRBV19 and TRBJ2-7): DGGITQSPKYLFRKEGQNVTLSCEQNLNHDAMYWYRQDPGQGLRLIYYSQIVNDFQKGDIAEGYSVSREKKESFPLTVTSAQKNPTAFYLCASSNWKTGGEQYFGPGTRLTVT.

This chain uses TRBV6-6 with TRBJ2-7, with TRBD1 identical over 8 bases. CDR3 length equals 13 residues. The trim removed 5 bases at V and 5 bases at J, leaving 5 bases unmatched. In germline, CDR1 is MNHNY, CDR2 SVGAGI (reference sequence). In DNA form, the CDR3 reads TGTGCCAGCAGTAACAGGGGGTTCAACGAGCAGTACTTC. This encodes CASSNRGFNEQYF.

The chain recombines TRBV5-5 with TRBJ2-7; 11 bases agree with TRBD1. This CDR3 spans 15 amino acids. Germline V lookup: CDR1 SGHKS, CDR2 YYEKEE (reference sequence). Trimming removed 4 bases from V and 5 bases from J; junction bases left unmatched: 8. The CDR3 sequence: CASSHPGQGEHEQYF. The CDR3, as DNA: TGTGCCAGCAGCCACCCGGGACAGGGGGAACACGAGCAGTACTTC.

The genes are TRBV6-2 or TRBV6-3 and TRBJ2-2, with 8 bases identical to TRBD2. The CDR3 is 15 residues long. In germline, CDR1 is MNHEY, CDR2 SVGEGT. The V gene end was trimmed by 6 bases and the J gene end by 3 bases; junction bases not matched to a gene: 6. CDR3 in amino acids: CASSKLAVYTGELFF. DNA of the CDR3: TGTGCCAGCAGCAAACTAGCGGTGTACACCGGGGAGCTGTTTTTT.

The chain links TRBV6-1 to TRBJ1-4; D gene ambiguous. The CDR3 runs to 14 residues. V was pared by 3 bases and J by 4 bases, with 9 bases between. Germline-derived CDR1 and CDR2 are MNHNS and SASEGT. The CDR3 DNA sequence: TGTGCCAGCAGTGACAGGCTGGGTAATGAAAAACTGTTTTTT. Amino acids: CASSDRLGNEKLFF.

The chain has TRBV7-8 and TRBJ2-3, with 10 bases that match TRBD1. The J segment lost 6 bases and the V segment lost 5 bases, leaving 8 bases of the junction unmatched. Germline assignment: CDR1 SGHVS and CDR2 FQNEAQ. The CDR3 is 15 residues long. The CDR3 spells CASSAGTGAPDTQYF. Here the CDR3 DNA reads TGTGCCAGCAGCGCCGGGACAGGGGCGCCTGATACGCAGTATTTT. The full variable domain, in which reference TRBV7-8 and TRBJ2-3 provide the parts outside the CDR3, is GAGVSQSPRYKVAKRGQDVALRCDPISGHVSLFWYQQALGQGPEFLTYFQNEAQLDKSGLPSDRFFAERPEGSVSTLKIQRTQQEDSAVYLCASSAGTGAPDTQYFGPGTRLTVL.

V and J are TRBV6-2 or TRBV6-3 and TRBJ2-1; TRBD1 agrees at 7 bases. The CDR3 length is 13 residues. Germline V gene lookup returns CDR1 MNHEY and CDR2 SVGEGT. Trimming removed 4 bases from V and 4 bases from J; junction bases left unmatched: 1. CDR3 sequence: CASSLQGYNEQFF. The DNA of the CDR3 is TGTGCCAGCAGTTTACAGGGGTACAATGAGCAGTTCTTC.

The DNA of the CDR3 is TGTGCCAGCAGCCCCGGGACTAGCGGGCTTAATGAGCAGTTCTTC. It codes for CASSPGTSGLNEQFF. The chain links TRBV7-9 to TRBJ2-1; 12 nucleotides line up with TRBD2. From germline, CDR1 is SEHNR and CDR2 FQNEAQ (reference sequence). The CDR3 loop spans 15 amino acids. Unmatched junction bases numbered 6, after V lost 5 bases and J lost 7 bases.

The gene calls are TRBV2 and TRBJ1-6, with 8 bases that match TRBD1. CDR1 is SNHLY, CDR2 FYNNEI, per germline. This CDR3 contains 13 residues. V shed 6 bases, J shed 8 bases, and the junction held 3 bases outside the gene matches. In DNA, the CDR3 is TGTGCCAGCAGACTGGACAGGGATTCACCCCTCCACTTT. Its translation is CASRLDRDSPLHF.

This chain joins TRBV4-1 and TRBJ2-1, with D tentatively TRBD2 (5 bases). Germline lookup yields CDR1 MGHRA and CDR2 YSYEKL. The CDR3 spans 15 residues. Trimming took off 0 bases at V and 2 bases at J, with 8 bases between the two ends. CDR3: CASSQEKAAYNEQFF. The DNA for the CDR3 is TGCGCCAGCAGCCAAGAGAAAGCGGCCTACAATGAGCAGTTCTTC.

The chain joins TRBV4-1 to TRBJ2-5; tentative D call: TRBD2 (6 bases). With 2 bases removed from V and 4 bases from J, the gap between germline ends came to 17 bases. Looked up from germline, CDR1 is MGHRA and CDR2 is YSYEKL. The length of the CDR3 is 16 residues. The CDR3 loop reads CASSQRTTTRGETQYF. CDR3 DNA: TGCGCCAGCAGCCAACGGACTACCACCCGGGGAGAGACCCAGTACTTC.

The rearrangement uses TRBV6-5 and TRBJ2-7; a weak D match, TRBD2 (5 bases). The CDR3 runs to 12 residues. Trimming took off 7 bases at V and 2 bases at J, with 9 bases between the two ends. Per germline, CDR1 MNHEY and CDR2 SVGAGI. The CDR3 DNA reads as TGTGCCAGCACGTCGGGAACCTACGAGCAGTACTTC. Translated, it gives CASTSGTYEQYF.

The chain uses TRBV7-2 and TRBJ2-1; TRBD2 matches 12 bases. The J segment lost 0 bases and the V segment lost 1 base, leaving 7 bases of the junction unmatched. From germline, CDR1 is SGHTA and CDR2 FQGNSA. The CDR3 sequence is 19 residues long. CDR3 amino acids: CASSLVGLAGFTSYNEQFF. CDR3 sequence (DNA): TGTGCCAGCAGCTTAGTTGGACTAGCGGGGTTTACCTCCTACAATGAGCAGTTCTTC.

CDR3 bases: TGTGCCACCAGCAGAGTACAGGGGAAGACGGCACCCCTCCACTTT. Translated, it gives CATSRVQGKTAPLHF. The V and J genes are TRBV15 and TRBJ1-6; 7 bases map to TRBD1. The J segment lost 11 bases and the V segment lost 1 base, leaving 8 bases of the junction unmatched. The germline gives CDR1 LNHNV, CDR2 YYDKDF (reference sequence). The CDR3 contains 15 residues. The full variable domain, rest sourced from reference TRBV15 and TRBJ1-6, is DAMVIQNPRYQVTQFGKPVTLSCSQTLNHNVMYWYQQKSSQAPKLLFHYYDKDFNNEADTPDNFQSRRPNTSFCFLDIRSPGLGDTAMYLCATSRVQGKTAPLHFGNGTRLTVT.

A remark on this clone: The germline gene is not matched at one end of the junction; a read error may be the cause. The V and J genes are TRBV7-7 and TRBJ2-2; TRBD1 matches at 7 bases. The CDR3 runs to 17 residues. CDR1 and CDR2 (germline): SSHAT, FNYEAQ (reference sequence). The CDR3 reads CASSPSGTDQYTGELFF. The CDR3 DNA reads TGTGCTAGCAGCCCCTCAGGGACAGACCAATACACCGGGGAGCTGTTTTTT. The complete variable domain, with remaining parts taken from reference TRBV7-7 and TRBJ2-2, reads GAGVSQSPRYKVTKRGQDVTLRCDPISSHATLYWYQQALGQGPEFLTYFNYEAQPDKSGLPSDRFSAERPEGSISTLTIQRTEQRDSAMYRCASSPSGTDQYTGELFFGEGSRLTVL.

The chain combines TRBV28 with TRBJ1-2; D is unresolved. The CDR3 sequence is 14 residues long. Trimming took off 8 bases at V and 6 bases at J, with 19 bases between the two ends. Germline V lookup: CDR1 MDHEN, CDR2 SYDVKM. The CDR3 region has the DNA TGTGCCAGCGCCCCCCAGGTAGGATATAATGGCTACACCTTC. This codes for CASAPQVGYNGYTF.

This clone appeared once. The V gene is TRBV5-1, the J gene TRBJ1-5; the match to TRBD1 covers 7 bases. This CDR3 has 15 residues. V shed 0 bases and J 5 bases; nucleotides not matched to a gene: 5. CDR1 is SGHRS and CDR2 is YFSETQ in the germline V gene. Here the CDR3 DNA reads TGCGCCAGCAGCTTGGCGGGACAGTACCATCAGCCCCAGCATTTT. As protein: CASSLAGQYHQPQHF.

This sequence joins TRBV7-2 and TRBJ2-5, with D tentatively TRBD2 (6 bases). V was shortened by 3 bases and J by 6 bases, with 11 bases between the two germline ends. The CDR3 is made up of 13 amino acids. The germline V gene has CDR1 SGHTA and CDR2 FQGNSA. Here the CDR3 DNA reads TGTGCCAGCAGCTTGCCAGGGAGGCAGACCCAGTACTTC. The encoded protein is CASSLPGRQTQYF.

The table lists this clone with a count of one. The J gene is TRBJ2-7, the V gene TRBV7-8; D unresolved. Germline lookup yields CDR1 SGHVS and CDR2 FQNEAQ. The CDR3 length is 13 residues. V lost 1 base and J lost 3, with 7 bases in between. The CDR3 coding sequence is TGTGCCAGCAGCTTAGACAGAAACTACGAGCAGTACTTC. It translates to CASSLDRNYEQYF. Full variable domain (rest looked up from reference TRBV7-8 and TRBJ2-7): GAGVSQSPRYKVAKRGQDVALRCDPISGHVSLFWYQQALGQGPEFLTYFQNEAQLDKSGLPSDRFFAERPEGSVSTLKIQRTQQEDSAVYLCASSLDRNYEQYFGPGTRLTVT.

Comment on this clone: Other DNA sequences in the sample encode the same CDR3. V is TRBV29-1 and J is TRBJ2-7; the D is unclear. Germline V lookup: CDR1 SQVTM, CDR2 ANQGSEA. CDR3 length: 12 residues. V lost 4 bases, J lost 2 bases, and 9 bases lay in between. CDR3 amino acids: CSVAAGTYEQYF. The CDR3 DNA reads as TGCAGCGTTGCGGCAGGTACCTACGAGCAGTACTTC.

This clone was observed many times. V gene TRBV28 combines with J gene TRBJ1-5; weak D call: TRBD1 (5 bases). Germline assignment: CDR1 MDHEN and CDR2 SYDVKM. The V end was cut by 6 bases, the J end by 4 bases, with 10 bases between. This CDR3 comprises 13 residues. CDR3 region: CASRIQGNQPQHF. The CDR3 nucleotides are TGTGCCAGCAGGATTCAGGGAAATCAGCCCCAGCATTTT.

The count of this clone is one. The rearrangement links TRBV19 to TRBJ2-1; D possibly corresponds to TRBD2 (5 bases). The length of the CDR3 is 14 residues. Trimming took 5 bases from V and 6 from J, leaving 14 bases between them. Germline CDR1 LNHDA, CDR2 SQIVND (reference sequence). The CDR3 spells CASSGADGFNEQFF. CDR3 DNA sequence: TGTGCCAGTAGTGGAGCGGATGGTTTCAATGAGCAGTTCTTC.

This clone was detected only a few times. The chain recombines TRBV28 with TRBJ2-5, with 10 positions matching TRBD1. CDR3 length equals 14 residues. V was clipped by 3 bases and J by 5 bases; unmatched bases: 3. Germline values: CDR1 MDHEN, CDR2 SYDVKM. CDR3 in amino acids: CASSLTGGRETQYF. DNA for the CDR3: TGTGCCAGCAGTTTGACAGGGGGCCGTGAGACCCAGTACTTC.

J is TRBJ1-5 and V is TRBV7-2, with 8 bases that match TRBD1. V lost 2 bases to trimming and J lost 7 bases; unmatched junction nucleotides: 7. CDR3 length: 15 residues. Germline loops: CDR1 SGHTA, CDR2 FQGNSA. Here the CDR3 DNA reads TGTGCCAGCAGCTTAAGGCAGGGGGCGAGCCAGCCCCAGCATTTT. Its protein is CASSLRQGASQPQHF.

This rearrangement joins TRBV11-2 to TRBJ2-7; TRBD1 is a possible D gene (5 bases). CDR1 is SGHAT, CDR2 FQNNGV, per germline. V was cut by 5 bases and J by 4 bases, with 9 bases left in between. CDR3 size: 12 residues. This CDR3 reads CASSRWTYEQYF. Written as DNA, the CDR3 is TGTGCCAGCAGCCGATGGACATACGAGCAGTACTTC.

The J gene is TRBJ1-1, the V gene TRBV4-1; possibly TRBD1 for D (6 bases). The V and J ends lost 4 bases and 3 bases respectively, with 12 bases between them. Germline CDR1 and CDR2: MGHRA and YSYEKL. This CDR3 spans 14 amino acids. The CDR3 nucleotides read TGCGCCAGCAGCCTTTCCCCAGGGGACACTGAAGCTTTCTTT. Translating it yields CASSLSPGDTEAFF.

The rearrangement links TRBV7-3 to TRBJ2-3; TRBD2 aligns across 11 bases. CDR1 and CDR2 (germline): SGHTA, FQGTGA. The CDR3 is 16 residues long. The ends lost 5 bases at V and 3 bases at J; junction bases unmatched: 7. CDR3 DNA: TGTGCCAGCAGCGTTAGCGGGAGGGCCGGGACAGATACGCAGTATTTT. This translates into CASSVSGRAGTDTQYF.